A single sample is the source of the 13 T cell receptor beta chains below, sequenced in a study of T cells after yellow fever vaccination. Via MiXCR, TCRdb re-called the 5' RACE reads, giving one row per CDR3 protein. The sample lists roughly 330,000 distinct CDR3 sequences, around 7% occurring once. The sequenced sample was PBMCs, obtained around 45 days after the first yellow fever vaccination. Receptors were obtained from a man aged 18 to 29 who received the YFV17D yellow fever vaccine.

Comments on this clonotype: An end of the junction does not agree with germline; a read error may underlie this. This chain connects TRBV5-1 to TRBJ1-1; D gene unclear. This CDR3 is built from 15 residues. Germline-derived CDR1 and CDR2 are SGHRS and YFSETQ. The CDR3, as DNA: TGCGCCAGCAGCCGTTTCGGGCAGATGAACACTGAAACTTTCTTT. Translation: CASSRFGQMNTETFF.

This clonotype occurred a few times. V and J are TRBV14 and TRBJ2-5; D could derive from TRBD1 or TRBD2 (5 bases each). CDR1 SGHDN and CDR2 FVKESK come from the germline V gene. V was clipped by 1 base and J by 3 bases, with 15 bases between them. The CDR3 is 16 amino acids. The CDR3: CASSQGAGTGEETQYF. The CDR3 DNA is TGTGCCAGCAGCCAAGGGGCCGGGACCGGTGAAGAGACCCAGTACTTC.

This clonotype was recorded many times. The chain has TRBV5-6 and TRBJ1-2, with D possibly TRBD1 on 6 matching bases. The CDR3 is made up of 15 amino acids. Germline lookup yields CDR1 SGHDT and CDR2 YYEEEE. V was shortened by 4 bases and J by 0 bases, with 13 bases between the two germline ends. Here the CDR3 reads CASSPGHIANYGYTF. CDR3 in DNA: TGTGCCAGCAGCCCGGGACATATCGCTAACTATGGCTACACCTTC.

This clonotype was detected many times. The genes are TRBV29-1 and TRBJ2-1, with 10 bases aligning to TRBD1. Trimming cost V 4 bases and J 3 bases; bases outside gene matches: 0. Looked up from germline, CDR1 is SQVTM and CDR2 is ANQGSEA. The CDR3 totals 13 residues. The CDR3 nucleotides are TGCAGCGTTGGGACAGGGGGCTACAATGAGCAGTTCTTC. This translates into CSVGTGGYNEQFF.

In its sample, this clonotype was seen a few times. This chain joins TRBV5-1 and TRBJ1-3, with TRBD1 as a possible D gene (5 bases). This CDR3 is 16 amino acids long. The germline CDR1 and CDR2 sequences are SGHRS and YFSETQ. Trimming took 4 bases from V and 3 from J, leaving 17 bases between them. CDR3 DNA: TGCGCCAGCAGCCCGGGGACGATTCGCGGTGGAAACACCATATATTTT. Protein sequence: CASSPGTIRGGNTIYF.

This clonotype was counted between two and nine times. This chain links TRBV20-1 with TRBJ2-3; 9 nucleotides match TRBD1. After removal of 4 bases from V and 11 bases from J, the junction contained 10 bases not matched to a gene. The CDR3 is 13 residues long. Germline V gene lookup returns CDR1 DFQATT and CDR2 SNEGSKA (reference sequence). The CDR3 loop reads CSAMGQGNVGQYF. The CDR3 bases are TGCAGTGCTATGGGACAGGGAAATGTTGGGCAGTATTTT.

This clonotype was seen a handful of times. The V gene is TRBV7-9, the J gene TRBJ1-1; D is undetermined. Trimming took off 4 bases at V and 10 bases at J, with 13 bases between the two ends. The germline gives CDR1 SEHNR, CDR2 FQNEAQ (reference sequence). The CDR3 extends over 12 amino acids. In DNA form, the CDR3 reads TGTGCCAGCAGCTCCTCGGGAAGCCCAGCTTTCTTT. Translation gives CASSSSGSPAFF.

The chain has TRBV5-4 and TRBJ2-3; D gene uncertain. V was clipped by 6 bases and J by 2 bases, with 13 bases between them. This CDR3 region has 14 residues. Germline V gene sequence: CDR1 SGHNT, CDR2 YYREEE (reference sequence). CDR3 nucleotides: TGTGCCAGCACCTCTATCGAGGACACAGATACGCAGTATTTT. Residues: CASTSIEDTDTQYF.

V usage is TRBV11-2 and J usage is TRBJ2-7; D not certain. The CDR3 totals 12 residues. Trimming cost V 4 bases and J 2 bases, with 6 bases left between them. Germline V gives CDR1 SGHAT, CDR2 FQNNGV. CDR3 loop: CASSSTPYEQYF. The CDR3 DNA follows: TGTGCCAGCAGCTCCACTCCCTACGAGCAGTACTTC. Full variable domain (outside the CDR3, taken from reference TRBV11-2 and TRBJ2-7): EAGVAQSPRYKIIEKRQSVAFWCNPISGHATLYWYQQILGQGPKLLIQFQNNGVVDDSQLPKDRFSAERLKGVDSTLKIQPAKLEDSAVYLCASSSTPYEQYFGPGTRLTVT.

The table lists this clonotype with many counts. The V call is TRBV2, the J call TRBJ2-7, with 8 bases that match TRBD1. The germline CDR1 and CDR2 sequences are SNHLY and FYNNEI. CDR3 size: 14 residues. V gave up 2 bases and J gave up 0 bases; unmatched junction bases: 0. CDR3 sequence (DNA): TGTGCCAGCAGTGAACAGGGGGCCTCCTACGAGCAGTACTTC. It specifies CASSEQGASYEQYF.

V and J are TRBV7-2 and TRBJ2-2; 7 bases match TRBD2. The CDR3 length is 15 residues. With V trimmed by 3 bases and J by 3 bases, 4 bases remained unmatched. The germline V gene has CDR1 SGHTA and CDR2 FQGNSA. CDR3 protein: CASSFGGTYTGELFF. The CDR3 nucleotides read TGTGCCAGCAGCTTCGGGGGGACCTACACCGGGGAGCTGTTTTTT.

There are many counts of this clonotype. For the CDR3, the DNA is TGTGCCAGCAGGGGACTAGCGGGGGGGCCCGGGGAGCTGTTTTTT. Its protein is CASRGLAGGPGELFF. The chain joins TRBV2 to TRBJ2-2; 16 positions match TRBD2. CDR1 is SNHLY and CDR2 is FYNNEI in the germline V gene. V shed 6 bases and J 6 bases; nucleotides not matched to a gene: 1. The CDR3 has 15 residues.

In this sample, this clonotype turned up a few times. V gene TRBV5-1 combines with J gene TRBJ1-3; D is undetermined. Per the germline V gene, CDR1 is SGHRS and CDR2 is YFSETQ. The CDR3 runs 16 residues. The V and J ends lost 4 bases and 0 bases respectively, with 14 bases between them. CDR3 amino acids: CASSGGRANSGNTIYF. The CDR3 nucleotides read TGCGCCAGCAGCGGTGGACGCGCCAACTCTGGAAACACCATATATTTT. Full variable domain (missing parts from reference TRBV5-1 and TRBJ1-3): KAGVTQTPRYLIKTRGQQVTLSCSPISGHRSVSWYQQTPGQGLQFLFEYFSETQRNKGNFPGRFSGRQFSNSRSEMNVSTLELGDSALYLCASSGGRANSGNTIYFGEGSWLTVV.